This is a list of T cell receptor beta chains from one sample in a study of OX40 agonist ivuxolimab in advanced cancers. TCRdb's table, derived via immunoSEQ multiplex PCR, lists solely in-frame clones and lacks some. The repertoire holds 65,000 to 90,000 clones, 85% to 90% seen once, with approximately 9.9% in the top ten. Sequenced material: CD4+ or CD8+ T cells sorted from blood, taken in a trial of the OX40 agonist ivuxolimab. These receptors were collected from an adult with an advanced solid tumor such as melanoma, head and neck, liver or kidney cancer. The CDR3 runs from the conserved cysteine through the conserved F or W.

14,TRBV28,CASSGASRGDEQFF
14,TRBV27,CASSLSGGWTPQHF
14,TRBV19,CASSAIQGNTEAFF
15,TRBV7-9,CASSFQRGGRETQYF
14,TRBV4-1,CASAEWEGAYEQYF
15,TRBV5-1,CASSPMTTSTDTQYF
14,TRBV7-9,CASSSVTDREKLFF
15,TRBV5-1,CASSPGTTNTGELFF
14,TRBV5-1,CASTARARTGELFF
16,TRBV9,CASSPAVSGITDTQYF
16,TRBV5-4,CASSLAGQGVDETQYF
14,TRBV6-1,CASKEETGRYEQYF
13,TRBV2,CASIGWWPGEAFF
16,TRBV6-6,CASSYRTGTSTDTQYF
12,TRBV4-2,CASSLANTEAFF
15,TRBV29-1,CSVEGPASNTGELFF
15,TRBV2,CASSAGRSSSYEQYF
14,TRBV6-5,CASSLTGQAYEQYF
15,TRBV27,CASSTLGFSKETQYF
15,TRBV28,CASSPGTSGKDTQYF
14,TRBV11-2,CASILTGSYNEQFF
14,TRBV28,CASSRTGFSYEQYF
15,TRBV5-1,CASSDSGLLSYEQYF
15,TRBV27,CASSLYSAWDNEQFF
12,TRBV16,CASSQTFYEQYF
14,TRBV7-9,CASSPAGASYEQYF
16,TRBV5-6,CASSLSLAGGNYEQYF
13,TRBV27,CASSLSIGIEQFF
17,TRBV19,CASSISWQGSYTGELFF
15,TRBV9,CASSVGPTSYNEQFF
14,TRBV5-1,CASSLYSGQYEQYF
14,TRBV19,CASSILGASGEQYF
11,TRBV11-2,CASSQEFTLHF
14,TRBV5-1,CASSLKSSNYGYTF
13,TRBV6-5,CASTPGSTYEQYF
13,TRBV7-3,CASSLGPTQPQHF
13,TRBV6-1,CASSPQGGTEAFF
14,TRBV29-1,CSAVDGRFDYGYTF
16,TRBV27,CASRLLVLGNTGELFF
14,TRBV19,CASSMGASNQPQHF
13,TRBV2,CASSGQGGTEAFF
14,TRBV6-5,CASTDDTSSYEQYF
12,TRBV5-5,CASSLGSGKAFF